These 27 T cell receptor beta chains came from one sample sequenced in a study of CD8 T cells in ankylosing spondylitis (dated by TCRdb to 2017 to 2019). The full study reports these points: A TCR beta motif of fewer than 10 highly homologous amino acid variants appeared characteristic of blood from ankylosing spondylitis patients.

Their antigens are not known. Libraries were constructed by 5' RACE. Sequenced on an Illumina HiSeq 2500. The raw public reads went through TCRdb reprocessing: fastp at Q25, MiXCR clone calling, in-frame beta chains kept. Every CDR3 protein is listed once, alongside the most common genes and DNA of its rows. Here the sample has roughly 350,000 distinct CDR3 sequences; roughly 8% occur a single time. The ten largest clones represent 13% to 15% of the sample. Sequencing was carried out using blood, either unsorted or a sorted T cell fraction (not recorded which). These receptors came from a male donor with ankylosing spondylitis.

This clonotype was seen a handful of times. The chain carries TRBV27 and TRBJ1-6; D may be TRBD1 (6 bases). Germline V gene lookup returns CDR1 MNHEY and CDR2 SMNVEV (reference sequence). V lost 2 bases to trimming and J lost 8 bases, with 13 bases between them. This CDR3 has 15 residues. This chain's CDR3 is CASSLGRGGYSPLHF. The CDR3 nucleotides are TGTGCCAGCAGTTTAGGGAGGGGGGGATATTCACCCCTCCACTTT.

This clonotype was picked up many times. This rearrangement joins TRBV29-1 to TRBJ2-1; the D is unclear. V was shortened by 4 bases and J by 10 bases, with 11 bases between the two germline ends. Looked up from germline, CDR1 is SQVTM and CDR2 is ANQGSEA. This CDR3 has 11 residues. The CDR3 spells CSVGHTVEQFF. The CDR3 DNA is TGCAGCGTTGGACACACAGTAGAGCAGTTCTTC.

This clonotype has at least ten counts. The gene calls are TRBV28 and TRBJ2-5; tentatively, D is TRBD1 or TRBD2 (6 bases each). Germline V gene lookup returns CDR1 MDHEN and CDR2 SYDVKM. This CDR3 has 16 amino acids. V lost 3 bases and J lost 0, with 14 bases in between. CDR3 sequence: CASSFPLRDNQETQYF. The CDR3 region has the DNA TGTGCCAGCAGTTTCCCGTTGCGGGACAACCAAGAGACCCAGTACTTC. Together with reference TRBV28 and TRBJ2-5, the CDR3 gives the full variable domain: DVKVTQSSRYLVKRTGEKVFLECVQDMDHENMFWYRQDPGLGLRLIYFSYDVKMKEKGDIPEGYSVSREKKERFSLILESASTNQTSMYLCASSFPLRDNQETQYFGPGTRLLVL.

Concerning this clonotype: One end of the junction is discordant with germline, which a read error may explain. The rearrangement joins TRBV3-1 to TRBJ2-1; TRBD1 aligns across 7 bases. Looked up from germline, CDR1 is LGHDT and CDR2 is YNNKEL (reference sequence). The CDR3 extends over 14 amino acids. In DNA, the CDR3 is TGTGCCGGCAGCTTTGGACAGGAGTACAATGAGCAGTTCTTC. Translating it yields CAGSFGQEYNEQFF.

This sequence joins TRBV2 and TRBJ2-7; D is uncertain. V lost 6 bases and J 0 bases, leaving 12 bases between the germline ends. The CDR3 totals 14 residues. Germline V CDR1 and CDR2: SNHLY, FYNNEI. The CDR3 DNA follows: TGTGCCAGCAGGGTCCGATTGAGCTCCTACGAGCAGTACTTC. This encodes CASRVRLSSYEQYF.

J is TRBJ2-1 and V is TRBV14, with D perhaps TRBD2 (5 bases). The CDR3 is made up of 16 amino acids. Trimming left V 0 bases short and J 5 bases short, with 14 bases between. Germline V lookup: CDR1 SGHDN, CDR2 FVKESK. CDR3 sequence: CASSQDLPQRHNEQFF. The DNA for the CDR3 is TGTGCCAGCAGCCAAGATCTCCCCCAGCGGCACAATGAGCAGTTCTTC.

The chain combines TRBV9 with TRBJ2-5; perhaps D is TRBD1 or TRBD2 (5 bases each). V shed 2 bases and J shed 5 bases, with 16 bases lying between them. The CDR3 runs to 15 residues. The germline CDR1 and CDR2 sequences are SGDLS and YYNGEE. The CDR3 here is CASSVGAQILETQYF. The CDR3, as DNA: TGTGCCAGCAGCGTCGGGGCGCAGATACTGGAGACCCAGTACTTC.

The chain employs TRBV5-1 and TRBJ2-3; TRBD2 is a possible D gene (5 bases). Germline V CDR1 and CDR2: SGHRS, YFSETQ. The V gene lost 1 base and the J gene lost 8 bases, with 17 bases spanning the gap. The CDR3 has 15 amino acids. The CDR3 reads CASSLQNYQRGTQYF. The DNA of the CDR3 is TGCGCCAGCAGCTTGCAGAATTACCAACGGGGTACGCAGTATTTT.

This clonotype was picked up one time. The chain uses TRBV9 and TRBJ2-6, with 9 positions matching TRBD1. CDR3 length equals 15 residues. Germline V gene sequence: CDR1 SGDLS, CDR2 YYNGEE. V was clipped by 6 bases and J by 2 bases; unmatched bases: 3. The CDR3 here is CASTNRGPGANVLTF. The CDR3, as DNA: TGTGCCAGCACCAACAGGGGGCCTGGGGCCAACGTCCTGACTTTC.

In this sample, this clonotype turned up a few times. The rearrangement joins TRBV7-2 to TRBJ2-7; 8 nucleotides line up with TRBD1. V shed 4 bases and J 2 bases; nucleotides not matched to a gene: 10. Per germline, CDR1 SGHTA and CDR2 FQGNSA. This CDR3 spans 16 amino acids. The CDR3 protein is CASSSYYQTGAYEQYF. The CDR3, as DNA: TGTGCCAGCAGCTCTTATTACCAGACAGGGGCCTACGAGCAGTACTTC.

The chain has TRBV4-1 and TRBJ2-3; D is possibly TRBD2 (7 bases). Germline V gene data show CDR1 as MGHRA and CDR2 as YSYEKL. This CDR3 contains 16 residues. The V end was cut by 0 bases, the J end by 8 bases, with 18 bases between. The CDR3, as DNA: TGCGCCAGCAGCCAAGAAGGGGGGGGCGCCGGGGGTACGCAGTATTTT. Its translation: CASSQEGGGAGGTQYF.

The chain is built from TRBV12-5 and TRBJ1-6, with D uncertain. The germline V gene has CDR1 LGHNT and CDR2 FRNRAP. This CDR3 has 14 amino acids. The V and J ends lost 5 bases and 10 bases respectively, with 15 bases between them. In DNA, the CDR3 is TGTGCTAGTGGTACGGATCCACGGCCCTCACCCCTCCACTTT. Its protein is CASGTDPRPSPLHF.

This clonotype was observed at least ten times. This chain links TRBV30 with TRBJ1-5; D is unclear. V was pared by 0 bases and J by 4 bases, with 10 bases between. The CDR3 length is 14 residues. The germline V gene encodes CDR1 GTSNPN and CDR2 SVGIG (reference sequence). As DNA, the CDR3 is TGTGCCTGGAGTGTAAGGCTTTTAAATCAGCCCCAGCATTTT. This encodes CAWSVRLLNQPQHF.

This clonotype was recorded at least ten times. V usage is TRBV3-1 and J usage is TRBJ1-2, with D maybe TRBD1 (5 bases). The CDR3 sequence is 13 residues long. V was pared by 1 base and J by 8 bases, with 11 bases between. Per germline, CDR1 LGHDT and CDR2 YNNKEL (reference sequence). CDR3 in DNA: TGTGCCAGCAGCCAAGGCCAGGGCCACGGCTACACCTTC. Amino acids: CASSQGQGHGYTF.

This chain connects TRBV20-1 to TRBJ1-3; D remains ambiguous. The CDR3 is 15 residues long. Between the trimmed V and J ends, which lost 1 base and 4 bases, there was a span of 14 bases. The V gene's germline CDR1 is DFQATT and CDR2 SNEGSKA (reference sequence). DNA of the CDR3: TGCAGTGCTAGAGTTGGGCCCGGGCAGGGAAACACCATATATTTT. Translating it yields CSARVGPGQGNTIYF.

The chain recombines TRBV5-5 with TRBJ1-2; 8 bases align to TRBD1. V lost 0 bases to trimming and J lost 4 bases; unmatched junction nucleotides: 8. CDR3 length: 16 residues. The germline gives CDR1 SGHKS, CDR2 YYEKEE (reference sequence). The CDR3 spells CASSLAQGATGYGYTF. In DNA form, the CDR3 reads TGTGCCAGCAGCTTGGCGCAGGGGGCGACTGGCTATGGCTACACCTTC.

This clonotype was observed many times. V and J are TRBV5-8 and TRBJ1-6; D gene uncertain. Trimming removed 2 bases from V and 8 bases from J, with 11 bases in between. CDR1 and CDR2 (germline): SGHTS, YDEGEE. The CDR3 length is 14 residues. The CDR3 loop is CASSFGQLYSPLHF. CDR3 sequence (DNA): TGTGCCAGCAGCTTCGGGCAGTTGTATTCACCCCTCCACTTT.

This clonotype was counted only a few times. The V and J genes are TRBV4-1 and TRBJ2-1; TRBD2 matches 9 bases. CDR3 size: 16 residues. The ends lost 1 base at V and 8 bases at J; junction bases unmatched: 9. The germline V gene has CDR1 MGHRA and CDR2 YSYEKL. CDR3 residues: CASSQGASGRPDEQFF. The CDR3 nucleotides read TGCGCCAGCAGCCAAGGCGCCAGCGGGAGGCCGGATGAGCAGTTCTTC.

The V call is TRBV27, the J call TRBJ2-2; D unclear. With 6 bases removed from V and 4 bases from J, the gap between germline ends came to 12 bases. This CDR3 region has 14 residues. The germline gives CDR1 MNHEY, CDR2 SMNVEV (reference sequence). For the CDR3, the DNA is TGTGCCAGCAGAATTCAGTCTATCACCGGGGAGCTGTTTTTT. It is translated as CASRIQSITGELFF.

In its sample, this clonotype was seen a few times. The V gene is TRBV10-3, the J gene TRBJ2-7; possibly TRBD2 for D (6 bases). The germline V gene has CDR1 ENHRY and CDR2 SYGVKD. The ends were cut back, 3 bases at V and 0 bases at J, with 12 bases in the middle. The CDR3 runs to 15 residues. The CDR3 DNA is TGTGCCATCAGTGATTCTAGCGCAGGCTCCTACGAGCAGTACTTC. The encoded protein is CAISDSSAGSYEQYF.

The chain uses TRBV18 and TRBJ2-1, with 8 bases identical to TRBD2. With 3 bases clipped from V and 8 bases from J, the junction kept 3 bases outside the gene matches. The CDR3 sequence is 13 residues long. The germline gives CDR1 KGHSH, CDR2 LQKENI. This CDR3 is CASSPGLDYEQFF. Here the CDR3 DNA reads TGTGCCAGCTCACCGGGACTAGACTATGAGCAGTTCTTC.

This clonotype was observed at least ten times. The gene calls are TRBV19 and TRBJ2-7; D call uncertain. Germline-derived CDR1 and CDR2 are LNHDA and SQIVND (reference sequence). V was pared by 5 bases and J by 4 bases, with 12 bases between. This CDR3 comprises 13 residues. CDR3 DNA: TGTGCCAGTAGTCTCTCCGACGATTACGAGCAGTACTTC. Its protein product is CASSLSDDYEQYF.

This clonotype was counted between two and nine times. CDR3 sequence: CASSPRRRNTDTQYF. The CDR3 DNA follows: TGCGCCAGCAGCCCGCGTAGGCGGAACACAGATACGCAGTATTTT. V and J are TRBV5-1 and TRBJ2-3; D is unresolved. This CDR3 contains 15 residues. Germline CDR1 and CDR2: SGHRS and YFSETQ. The V and J ends lost 4 bases and 2 bases respectively, with 14 bases between them.

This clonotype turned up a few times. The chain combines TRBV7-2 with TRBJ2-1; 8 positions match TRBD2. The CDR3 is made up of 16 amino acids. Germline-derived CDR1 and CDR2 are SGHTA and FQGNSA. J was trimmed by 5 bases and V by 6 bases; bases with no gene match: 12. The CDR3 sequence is CASRRDLAGVDNEQFF. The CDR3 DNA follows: TGTGCCAGCAGACGCGATCTAGCGGGCGTGGACAATGAGCAGTTCTTC.

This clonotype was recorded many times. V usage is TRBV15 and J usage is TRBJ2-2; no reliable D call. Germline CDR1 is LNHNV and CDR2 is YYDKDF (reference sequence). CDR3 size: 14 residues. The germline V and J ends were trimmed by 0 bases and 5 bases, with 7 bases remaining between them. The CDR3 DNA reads TGTGCCACCAGCAGAGAAATGGGGACCGGGGAGCTGTTTTTT. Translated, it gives CATSREMGTGELFF.

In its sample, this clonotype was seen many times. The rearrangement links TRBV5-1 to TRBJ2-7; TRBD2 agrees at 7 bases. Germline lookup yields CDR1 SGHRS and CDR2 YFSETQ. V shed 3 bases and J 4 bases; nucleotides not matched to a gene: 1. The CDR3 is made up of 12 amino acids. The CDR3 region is CASSWGGYEQYF. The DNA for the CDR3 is TGCGCCAGCAGCTGGGGGGGATACGAGCAGTACTTC.

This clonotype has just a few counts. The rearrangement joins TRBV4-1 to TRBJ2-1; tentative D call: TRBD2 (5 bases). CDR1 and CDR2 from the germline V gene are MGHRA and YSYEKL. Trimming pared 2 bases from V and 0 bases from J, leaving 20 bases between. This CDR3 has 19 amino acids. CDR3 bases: TGCGCCAGCAGCCAAACAATCCCAGGCGGGCCGAGCTCCTACAATGAGCAGTTCTTC. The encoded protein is CASSQTIPGGPSSYNEQFF.